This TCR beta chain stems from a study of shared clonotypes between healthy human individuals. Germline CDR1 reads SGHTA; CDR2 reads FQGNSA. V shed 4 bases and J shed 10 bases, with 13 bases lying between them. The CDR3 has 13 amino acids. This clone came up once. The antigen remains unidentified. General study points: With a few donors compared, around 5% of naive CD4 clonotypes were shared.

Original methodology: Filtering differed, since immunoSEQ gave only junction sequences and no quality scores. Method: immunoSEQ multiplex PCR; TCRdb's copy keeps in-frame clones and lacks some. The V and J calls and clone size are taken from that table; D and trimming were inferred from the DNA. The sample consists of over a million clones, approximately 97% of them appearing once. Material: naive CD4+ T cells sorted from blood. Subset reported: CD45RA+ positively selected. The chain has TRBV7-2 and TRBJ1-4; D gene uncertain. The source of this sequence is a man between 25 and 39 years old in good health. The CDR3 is CASSSRPDLKLFF. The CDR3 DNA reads TGTGCCAGCAGCTCCCGTCCGGACTTAAAACTGTTTTTT.